This T cell receptor (beta chain) was documented in a study of control samples from healthy donors and cancer patients. Here immunoSEQ multiplex PCR was the method, and the copy in TCRdb shows in-frame clones only, minus some. In the table there are some 57,000 clones, approximately 95% of which are singletons. The ends lost 6 bases at V and 6 bases at J; junction bases unmatched: 9. The CDR3 is made up of 14 amino acids. Germline assignment: CDR1 SEHNR and CDR2 FQNEAQ (reference sequence). The rearrangement uses TRBV7-9 and TRBJ2-7, with 9 nucleotides matching TRBD2. Sequencing was carried out using blood. This receptor was identified in a woman between 25 and 40 years old in good health. CDR3 amino acids: CASSIAGVQGEQYF. The CDR3 nucleotides are TGTGCCAGCAGTATAGCGGGAGTTCAGGGCGAGCAGTACTTC.